This entry lists 8 T cell receptor beta chains sequenced from one sample in a study of molecular identifiers for immune sequencing clone quantification. TCRdb re-called the PCR reads with MiXCR, one entry per CDR3 protein. Altogether about 640,000 distinct CDR3 sequences are present, approximately 20% being singletons, with the ten largest covering 0.85%. Specimen: naive CD8+ T cells from blood, with Jurkat cell RNA spiked in. Subset in this sample: FACS-sorted CD8+CD4-CCR7+CD45RA+ naive T cells. Receptor source: a human donor in good health. Some libraries in this study had Jurkat cell RNA spiked in.

This clonotype was counted ten times or more. CDR3 coding DNA: TGTGCTAGTGAGGGGGGGACTAGCGGGGCTCTAATCCGGGATACGCAGTATTTT. This codes for CASEGGTSGALIRDTQYF. The chain recombines TRBV12-5 with TRBJ2-3; 13 bases fit TRBD2. The CDR3 sequence is 18 residues long. The germline V gene has CDR1 LGHNT and CDR2 FRNRAP. V trimming: 7 bases; J trimming: 6 bases; junction bases outside the gene matches: 16.

The table lists this clonotype with many counts. The V gene is TRBV9, the J gene TRBJ2-3, with D perhaps TRBD2 (7 bases). The CDR3 sequence is 16 residues long. Germline CDR1 reads SGDLS; CDR2 reads YYNGEE. The V end was cut by 0 bases, the J end by 3 bases, with 14 bases between. This CDR3 is CASSVEGEGQTDTQYF. The DNA of the CDR3 is TGTGCCAGCAGCGTAGAGGGGGAGGGCCAAACAGATACGCAGTATTTT. Looking up the rest from reference TRBV9 and TRBJ2-3 gives the full variable domain: DSGVTQTPKHLITATGQRVTLRCSPRSGDLSVYWYQQSLDQGLQFLIQYYNGEERAKGNILERFSAQQFPDLHSELNLSSLELGDSALYFCASSVEGEGQTDTQYFGPGTRLTVL.

In this sample, this clonotype turned up many times. The chain employs TRBV27 and TRBJ2-3, with TRBD2 as a possible D gene (6 bases). Trimming pared 4 bases from V and 4 bases from J, leaving 12 bases between. The CDR3 is 14 amino acids. Germline values: CDR1 MNHEY, CDR2 SMNVEV (reference sequence). The chain's CDR3 is CASSSGLFADTQYF. The CDR3, as DNA: TGTGCCAGCAGTTCGGGACTTTTCGCAGATACGCAGTATTTT.

This clonotype came up a few times. The CDR3 is CASSSIRDEQFF. The CDR3 nucleotides are TGTGCCAGCAGTTCTATCCGGGATGAGCAGTTCTTC. The gene calls are TRBV12-3 or TRBV12-4 and TRBJ2-1; D is unresolved. Trimming took 4 bases from V and 8 from J, leaving 9 bases between them. The CDR3 is made up of 12 amino acids.

The table lists this clonotype with many counts. The chain combines TRBV12-3 or TRBV12-4 with TRBJ2-5; 7 bases match TRBD2. After removal of 6 bases from V and 3 bases from J, the junction contained 13 bases not matched to a gene. This CDR3 is built from 16 residues. CDR3 coding DNA: TGTGCCAGCAGGACCGCGGGGGACGCGCAGAAAGAGACCCAGTACTTC. This encodes CASRTAGDAQKETQYF.

This clonotype was picked up a small number of times. This sequence joins TRBV19 and TRBJ1-2; D unresolved. Germline V gives CDR1 LNHDA, CDR2 SQIVND (reference sequence). V was trimmed by 7 bases and J by 2 bases, leaving 20 bases between them. The CDR3 is 16 amino acids. CDR3 sequence reads: CASTKDGSLNNYGYTF. In DNA form, the CDR3 reads TGTGCCAGTACCAAGGATGGCTCCTTAAACAACTATGGCTACACCTTC.

This clonotype has ten or more counts. The chain couples TRBV27 to TRBJ2-7; 7 bases line up with TRBD1. This CDR3 comprises 16 residues. Germline CDR1 MNHEY, CDR2 SMNVEV (reference sequence). V shed 2 bases and J 2 bases; nucleotides not matched to a gene: 9. CDR3: CASSLLPGTATYEQYF. DNA for the CDR3: TGTGCCAGCAGTTTACTTCCCGGGACAGCTACCTACGAGCAGTACTTC.

The genes are TRBV5-6 and TRBJ1-1; tentative D call: TRBD1 (6 bases). CDR3 length equals 14 residues. The V gene's germline CDR1 is SGHDT and CDR2 YYEEEE. Trimming left V 2 bases short and J 5 bases short, with 13 bases between. The CDR3 sequence: CASSLGGVLTEAFF. CDR3 DNA: TGTGCCAGCAGCTTAGGGGGGGTGTTAACTGAAGCTTTCTTT.